This TCR beta chain derives from a study of cytomegalovirus exposure and HLA in healthy donors (dated by TCRdb to between 2016 and 2019). General notes on the study: An earlier analysis of approximately 640 of the donors reported more than 250 Gb of sequence data and around 110 million unique TCR beta sequences from about 200 million T cells. Roughly 300 gigabases of sequencing data and around 80 million unique TCR sequences made up an early release that covered several hundred HLA-typed donors. Among the approximately 400 genotyped donors, more than 70% belonged to the genetic ancestry cluster associated with self-reported Caucasian donors. The aim of the study was to test whether cataloging public T cell receptors could identify signatures of past pathogen exposure. The T cell repertoires of some 700 subjects were profiled by immunosequencing and related to cytomegalovirus serostatus. Along with the roughly 670-subject first cohort, a separate validation cohort of more than 90 different subjects was used. To predict cytomegalovirus infection status, the study brought together high-throughput TCR immunosequencing, statistical association of individual TCRs with disease status, and machine learning. A later analysis re-examined previously published TCR beta repertoires from just over 650 donors and added high-resolution HLA genotyping to investigate patterns of TCR occurrence. Rather than drawing on any new phenotypic data, the later analysis identified candidate immune exposures from TCR beta sequences and the way those sequences occurred across donors. An earlier analysis of fewer than 750 of the donors used high-throughput TCR beta sequencing to judge whether each TCR beta V gene segment behaved as functional or pseudogenic. Donor age, sex, ethnicity and CMV serostatus were compiled alongside the repertoire data. A later genetic analysis took genome-wide SNP genotypes for about three fifths of the roughly 670 donors and used that subset as a discovery cohort. Every repertoire in the discovery cohort had been generated on one and the same sequencing platform. Both class I and class II loci were covered by HLA typing, at four-digit resolution. The number of typed donors differed by locus: about 620-640 for A, B, C, DRB1 and DQB1; some 500 for DQA1; 606 for DPA1; and 400 to 480 for DPB1. A handful of DR-DQ haplotypes were handled as single units for association and clustering because linkage in the cohort was strong. Across 398 genotyped donors of the cohort, an average of 235,054 unique TCR beta nucleotide sequences per donor were sequenced, and roughly 18% of those sequences were non-productive. The investigation overall reported the following: In a later analysis, most CMV-associated TCR beta chains were found to appear HLA-restricted, with HLA associations seemingly driven largely by CMV exposure. The authors suggested that the approach could potentially be extended to other disease states and immunological phenotypes. A later analysis found that HLA-associated TCR beta chains were more clonally expanded and had lower generation probabilities than equally common non-associated chains. Assigning TCR associations to individual alleles was difficult when HLA alleles, especially DR and DQ, strongly co-occurred. A further reported finding was that TCR beta sequences accurately predicted the HLA-A and HLA-B alleles for most subjects in the first cohort. In a later analysis, TCR association rates were found to vary across HLA loci, with the most associated TCRs seen for DRB1 alleles and the fewest for HLA-C alleles. Linkage disequilibrium might explain the correlated functional status among segregating V segments, but an unknown experimental factor could not be ruled out. V-gene and J-gene trimming of TCR beta chains was associated with a missense DCLRE1C variant in a later genetic analysis, and the association was replicated in an independent cohort. In an earlier analysis of approximately 590 of the donors, most TCR beta V segments appeared in productive rearrangements about 90% or about 30% of the time, broadly matching IMGT annotations. HLA typing was unavailable for some donors at each locus, so association tests used only the typed subset. A later genetic analysis reported fewer N-insertions in productive TCRs among donors in an Asian-associated ancestry cluster than the roughly 700-donor mean. Roughly uniform sequencing depth across donors was assumed in presence/absence analyses, although this assumption may not hold. A group of highly shared sequence variants was considered likely to be a technical artifact of the sequencing pipeline. In the study, around 160 TCR beta chains were listed as associated with cytomegalovirus. In both the original and validation cohorts, the classifier was reported to diagnose cytomegalovirus status with high specificity and sensitivity. Three of the identified cytomegalovirus-associated TCR beta chains were confirmed in vitro to be specific for cytomegalovirus antigens. In a later analysis, about 16,000 TCR beta sequences were associated with specific HLA alleles at a false discovery rate of 0.05. CMV serostatus was the only immune exposure information available for the cohort. Most TCR sequences were observed very rarely across donors, whereas some public TCRs were present in many individuals. The cohort was sequenced for TCR beta chains only, and without alpha or paired-chain data the features that could be detected were limited. In a later analysis, several top co-occurrence clusters were reported to appear linked to parvovirus B19, influenza, CMV and Epstein-Barr virus. About 17 rarely observed V segments, including chromosome 9 orphons, were excluded from the earlier analysis of about 610 of the donors because counts were too low.

The library relied on the immunoSEQ multiplex PCR assay. The multiplex PCR relied on a mix of 60 forward primers for TCR Vbeta segments and 13 reverse primers for TCR Jbeta segments. The CDR3 region of rearranged TCR beta genes was amplified from genomic DNA with a multiplex PCR assay. Amplified TCR beta libraries were sequenced as 87-base-pair reads on the Illumina HiSeq System. On the study's bioinformatics: In a later analysis, 80 million or so unique TCR beta chains were counted across the roughly 700 repertoires, and approximately 11 million of these chains were shared by at least two donors. Raw reads were error-corrected and collapsed into unique sequences by a nearest-neighbor algorithm in which closely related sequences were merged to remove PCR and sequencing errors. Alignment of CDR3 sequences to IMGT reference sequences was used to assign V, D and J gene segments. For a sequence to be retained, a match of at least six nucleotides was required to both a V gene segment and a J gene segment. Rearrangements were called productive when the CDR3 lacked stop codons and stayed in frame with V and J; all others were non-productive. Following IMGT convention, CDR3 was defined as the stretch from the second conserved V-encoded cysteine to the conserved J-encoded phenylalanine. In an earlier analysis of more than 550 of the donors, sequences lacking an unambiguous match to a single V gene segment were excluded. In an earlier analysis of 587 of the donors, a V segment was called functional when productive rearrangements were above 56.7%, and segregating when the standard deviation between donors exceeded 5%. To diagnose cytomegalovirus status from the catalog of TCR beta chain sequences, a statistical classification framework was built. In a later analysis, V and J genes were assigned by comparing TCR nucleotide sequences against IMGT/GENE-DB human TR gene sequences. A later analysis assigned CDR3 sequences and most-parsimonious VDJ recombination scenarios with the TCRdist pipeline. In a later analysis, each TCR beta chain was defined by its CDR3 amino acid sequence together with its V-gene family, and reads without a unique V-gene family were excluded. As a way to deal with suspected cross-contamination and a sequencing artifact, a later analysis dropped roughly 620 nucleotide sequences that were highly shared and had low generation probability. For each public chain, a later analysis derived a clonal expansion index from normalized ranks of inferred template counts within each repertoire. Generation probabilities in a later analysis came from a VDJ recombination model fitted to out-of-frame rearrangements, and those results were checked against IGoR. In a later analysis, TCR-TCR, TCR-HLA and TCR-CMV co-occurrence was scored with hypergeometric tests, and a repertoire-size bias correction was applied to TCR pairs. A later analysis estimated false discovery rates by permuting HLA or CMV assignments 20 times. In a later analysis, co-occurring TCRs were grouped using DBSCAN, with TCRdist sequence similarity added in when clustering inside HLA-allele-positive subsets. Repertoires with fewer than 30,000 or more than 120,000 public chains were left out of co-occurrence clustering, as were about five repertoires with anomalous nucleotide sharing. The table comes from immuneACCESS by way of TCRdb, which keeps in-frame sequences with V and J called. Part of the clones is missing from these tables; in studies checked, under half for an unresolved V gene and the rest for unknown reasons. That table supplies the V and J calls and clone size; D and trimming were determined from the DNA. In all, the sample holds roughly 100,000 clones, and about 75% of those were seen once. In total, the top ten clones hold around 4.5% of the sample.

Concerning this clone itself: What antigen it recognizes has not been identified. Base qualities are missing; no much larger clone stands one base away. Other DNA sequences of this sample code for an identical CDR3.

In total, fewer than 750 healthy bone marrow donors made up the cohort. At the time of sampling, every cohort member was nominally healthy, though immune exposures that went unrecorded were likely present. The donor was CMV seronegative and belonged to the group of 350 to 400 seronegative cohort members. A peripheral blood sample was collected from each donor, and TCR beta sequencing was performed on peripheral blood mononuclear cells. The Qiagen DNeasy Blood Extraction Kit was used to extract genomic DNA from the blood cell samples. The sequenced sample was PBMCs. The receptor was isolated from a woman aged 40 to 50 in good health and CMV-seronegative.

The sequenced DNA: TGTGCCAGCAGGCCGGGACAGGGGGTAGAGACCCAGTACTTC. Its translation reads: CASRPGQGVETQYF. Rearrangement joined TRBV27 to TRBJ2-5, with 11 middle bases fitting TRBD1. Via the germline V gene (reference sequence), CDR1 is MNHEY and CDR2 SMNVEV. V trim: 6 bases; J trim: 4 bases; unmatched bases: 4. The CDR3 starts with the cysteine, ends with the phenylalanine, and has 14 residues. CDR3 DNA only is kept here, 42 bases in frame from base 1.